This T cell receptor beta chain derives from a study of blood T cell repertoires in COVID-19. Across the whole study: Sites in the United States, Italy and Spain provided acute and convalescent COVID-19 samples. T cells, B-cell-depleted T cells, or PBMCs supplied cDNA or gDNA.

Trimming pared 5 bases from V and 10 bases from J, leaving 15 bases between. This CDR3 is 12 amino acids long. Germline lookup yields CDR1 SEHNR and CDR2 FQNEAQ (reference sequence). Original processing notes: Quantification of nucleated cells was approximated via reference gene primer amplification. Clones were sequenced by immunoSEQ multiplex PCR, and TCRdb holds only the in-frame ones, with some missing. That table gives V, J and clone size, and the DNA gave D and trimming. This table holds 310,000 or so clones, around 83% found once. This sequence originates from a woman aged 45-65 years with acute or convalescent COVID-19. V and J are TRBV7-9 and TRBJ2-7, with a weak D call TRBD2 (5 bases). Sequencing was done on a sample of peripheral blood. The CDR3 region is CASSLGVAEQYF. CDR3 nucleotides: TGTGCCAGCAGCCTCGGGGTGGCGGAACAGTACTTC.